The T cell receptor (beta chain) described here comes from a study of CD8 T cells in Susac syndrome. Reverse transcription of roughly 0.45 to 1 ug RNA used random hexamers. It was immunoSEQ multiplex PCR that amplified TCR beta CDR3 across 54 Vbeta and 13 Jbeta. TCRdb fed the immunoSEQ multiplex PCR reads into MiXCR, producing one record per CDR3 protein. This table has about 60,000 distinct CDR3 sequences, roughly nine tenths appearing once. Study findings and constraints: The authors acknowledged that the study's TCR sequencing and HLA analysis involved relatively few individuals.

Worth noting for this clonotype: Its target is not known.

The control group consisted of healthy donors matched for age and sex. TEMRA cells were FACS-enriched and CD8+ and CD4+ T cells negatively isolated. The receptor was derived from a human donor in good health. Source material: CD8+ T cells from PBMCs.

The CDR3 reads CASSEPSEATNEKLFF. The CDR3 region has the DNA TGTGCCAGCAGCGAACCCTCAGAGGCAACTAATGAAAAACTGTTTTTT. The chain uses TRBV6-6 and TRBJ1-4, with unresolved D. CDR1 is MNHNY, CDR2 SVGAGI, per germline (reference sequence). The CDR3 length is 16 residues. V shed 6 bases and J shed 0 bases, with 14 bases lying between them.